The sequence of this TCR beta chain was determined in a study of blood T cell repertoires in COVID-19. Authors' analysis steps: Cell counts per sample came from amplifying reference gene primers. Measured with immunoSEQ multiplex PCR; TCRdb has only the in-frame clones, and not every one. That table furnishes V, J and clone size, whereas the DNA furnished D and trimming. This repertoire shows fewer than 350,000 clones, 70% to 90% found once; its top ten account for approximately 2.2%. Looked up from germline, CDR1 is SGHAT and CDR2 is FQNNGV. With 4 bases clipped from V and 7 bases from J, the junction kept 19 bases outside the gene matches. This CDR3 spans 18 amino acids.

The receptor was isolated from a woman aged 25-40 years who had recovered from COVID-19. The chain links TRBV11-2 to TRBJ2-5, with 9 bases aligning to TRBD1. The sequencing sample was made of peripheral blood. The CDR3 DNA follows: TGTGCCAGCAGCTCCCCCGGTCGGGACAGGGCCGCCCGGGGGACCCAGTACTTC. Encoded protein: CASSSPGRDRAARGTQYF.